This entry concerns a single T cell receptor beta chain. The source of the PBMCs was 10 ml of fresh peripheral blood. RNA transcripts yielded amplified TCR beta CDR3 regions. The TCR CDR3 was amplified in a first-round RT-PCR using the HTBI primer set. TCRdb reprocessed the multiplex PCR reads with MiXCR, giving one entry per CDR3 protein. The table records over 350,000 distinct CDR3 sequences, around 15% of them present only once. The data belong to a study of T cells in Graves' hyperthyroidism and ophthalmopathy. The sequence derives from a man in his fifties or sixties with Graves' ophthalmopathy. What was sequenced was blood.

The CDR3 spells CAIRQGQASNTGELFF. CDR3 DNA: TGTGCCATCAGACAGGGACAGGCTTCGAACACCGGGGAGCTGTTTTTT. This chain joins TRBV10-3 and TRBJ2-2; 8 positions match TRBD1. V lost 6 bases and J lost 0; bases outside the gene matches: 6. Per germline, CDR1 ENHRY and CDR2 SYGVKD. The CDR3 contains 16 residues.